This TCR beta chain was recovered during a study of identical twins. MiXCR, applied by TCRdb to the 5' RACE reads, yields one record per CDR3 protein. The data contain 650,000 to 800,000 distinct CDR3 sequences, less than 10% of them singletons. The V segment lost 5 bases and the J segment 1 base; nucleotides outside the gene matches: 11. Per germline, CDR1 MDHEN and CDR2 SYDVKM. CDR3 length: 16 amino acids. This clonotype was seen a handful of times. The same specimen was also included in a second study, on yellow fever vaccine responses in identical twins.

The TCR comes from a woman between 18 and 29 years old in good health. The material sequenced was PBMCs. The chain is built from TRBV28 and TRBJ2-7, with 7 nucleotides matching TRBD1. The CDR3 protein is CASSPVGTASSYEQYF. The CDR3 bases are TGTGCCAGCAGTCCCGTGGGGACAGCCTCTTCCTACGAGCAGTACTTC.